The 3 T cell receptor beta chains below were found in one sample sequenced in a study of blood T cell repertoires in COVID-19. The assay was immunoSEQ multiplex PCR, and TCRdb's table has in-frame clones only and misses some. The data show 390,000 or so clones, roughly 90% seen once. The sequenced material came from peripheral blood. Receptors were obtained from a man younger than 35 with active or convalescent COVID-19.

The chain carries TRBV18 and TRBJ1-2, with a weak D call TRBD1 (5 bases). Germline assignment: CDR1 KGHSH and CDR2 LQKENI. The CDR3 is made up of 17 amino acids. With 3 bases removed from V and 7 bases from J, the gap between germline ends came to 24 bases. This CDR3 is CASSPTTGGDKGRGYTF. CDR3 coding DNA: TGTGCCAGCTCACCTACGACGGGGGGAGACAAGGGGCGTGGCTACACCTTC. Using reference TRBV18 and TRBJ1-2 for the parts outside the CDR3, the full variable domain is NAGVMQNPRHLVRRRGQEARLRCSPMKGHSHVYWYRQLPEEGLKFMVYLQKENIIDESGMPKERFSAEFPKEGPSILRIQQVVRGDSAAYFCASSPTTGGDKGRGYTFGSGTRLTVV.

V and J are TRBV7-2 and TRBJ2-7; 11 nucleotides agree with TRBD2. There are 15 residues in the CDR3. The germline CDR1 and CDR2 sequences are SGHTA and FQGNSA. Trimming at V came to 5 bases and at J to 4 bases, leaving 7 bases not matched to a gene. Here the CDR3 reads CASSTQTSGVYEQYF. The CDR3 DNA sequence: TGTGCCAGCAGCACCCAGACTAGCGGGGTTTACGAGCAGTACTTC. The full variable domain, rest sourced from reference TRBV7-2 and TRBJ2-7, is GAGVSQSPSNKVTEKGKDVELRCDPISGHTALYWYRQSLGQGLEFLIYFQGNSAPDKSGLPSDRFSAERTGGSVSTLTIQRTQQEDSAVYLCASSTQTSGVYEQYFGPGTRLTVT.

This rearrangement joins TRBV18 to TRBJ1-4; D is uncertain. The CDR3 runs to 14 residues. The V end was cut by 1 base, the J end by 5 bases, with 8 bases between. Germline V CDR1 and CDR2: KGHSH, LQKENI. CDR3 amino acids: CASSPRSQNEKLFF. The CDR3 nucleotides are TGTGCCAGCTCACCACGGTCCCAGAATGAAAAACTGTTTTTT.